The clone carrying this T cell receptor (beta chain) was counted a few times. Its specificity is not known. This CDR3 region has 15 residues. V lost 1 base and J 2 bases, leaving 11 bases between the germline ends. Germline V gene lookup returns CDR1 SGHAT and CDR2 FQNNGV. The data stem from a study of Graves' ophthalmopathy and Graves' hyperthyroidism. Study observations and caveats: Sensitivity reached 85% to 90% and specificity 81.08% for a 13-signature model separating ophthalmopathy from stable hyperthyroidism. Its predictions of ophthalmopathy progression gave the model 55% to 71% sensitivity and 72.22% specificity.

Amplifying from RNA transcripts, the study obtained TCR beta CDR3 regions. HTBI primers were employed in first-round RT-PCR, then a second-round multiplex PCR followed. TCRdb processed the multiplex PCR reads anew with MiXCR; each CDR3 protein has one entry. The table lists 740,000 or so distinct CDR3 sequences, 40% of them singletons. Sequenced: peripheral blood. V gene TRBV11-2 combines with J gene TRBJ1-1; D may be TRBD1 (5 bases). The source is an adult man with Graves' ophthalmopathy. The CDR3 DNA is TGTGCCAGCAGCTTAGCCCCCGGGGGTAACACTGAAGCTTTCTTT. This encodes CASSLAPGGNTEAFF.